A selection of T cell receptor beta chains follows, all from one sample in a study of breast tumors, draining lymph nodes, adjacent tissues. TCRdb passed the multiplex PCR reads through MiXCR, listing each CDR3 protein once. Of approximately 210,000 distinct CDR3 sequences in the sample, roughly 30% were seen once. Sequenced sample: axillary lymph node tissue. The receptor source for this set is a female donor with breast cancer. Some clones in this sample may be carry-over from other donors' samples. Both conserved end residues are part of each CDR3. D genes are given only for firm matches. Rows may omit the clone size; those that give it use once, few, many or a size class.

>NA|TRBV20-1|NA|TRBJ1-1
CSAAGAGRRMNTEAFF
TGCAGTGCCGCCGGGGCAGGGAGGAGGATGAACACTGAAGCCTTCTTT
>many|TRBV7-3|TRBD2|TRBJ2-3
CASSLIGAGGPLGTQYF
TGTGCCAGCAGCTTAATAGGAGCGGGAGGGCCCTTGGGGACGCAGTATTTT
>many|TRBV7-9|NA|TRBJ1-4
CASSPRTDNEKLFF
TGTGCCAGCAGCCCCCGGACAGATAATGAAAAACTGTTTTTT
>many|TRBV5-1|NA|TRBJ2-2
CASTPYRAGELFF
TGCGCCAGCACCCCCTATCGGGCCGGGGAGCTGTTTTTT
>many|TRBV29-1|TRBD1|TRBJ2-1
CSVGTATGYEQFF
TGCAGCGTGGGGACAGCTACCGGGTATGAGCAGTTCTTC
>many|TRBV30|TRBD2|TRBJ2-5
CAWRRLAGGERETQYF
TGTGCCTGGAGGCGACTAGCGGGAGGGGAACGAGAGACCCAGTACTTC
>NA|TRBV7-8|TRBD2|TRBJ2-1
CASSPPSWASGNYNEQFF
TGTGCCAGCAGCCCGCCCAGTTGGGCTAGCGGGAACTACAATGAGCAGTTCTTC
>many|TRBV6-1|NA|TRBJ2-5
CASSTVFQETQYF
TGTGCCAGCAGTACAGTTTTCCAAGAGACCCAGTACTTC
>NA|TRBV10-3|NA|TRBJ1-6
CAISEGQGSSPLHF
TGTGCCATCAGTGAAGGGCAGGGAAGTTCACCCCTCCACTTT
>many|TRBV7-2|NA|TRBJ1-2
CASSLMHGRWYGYTF
TGTGCCAGCAGCTTAATGCATGGGCGGTGGTATGGCTACACCTTC
>many|TRBV5-5|NA|TRBJ2-1
CASSLARLYSYNEQFF
TGTGCCAGCAGCTTGGCCAGACTTTACTCCTACAATGAGCAGTTCTTC
>NA|TRBV2|NA|TRBJ1-6
CACSAVGGSSPLHF
TGTGCCTGCAGTGCTGTGGGGGGAAGTTCACCCCTCCACTTT
>many|TRBV30|NA|TRBJ1-3
CAWSVLGAGNTIYF
TGTGCCTGGAGTGTACTAGGAGCTGGAAACACCATATATTTT
>NA|TRBV5-6|NA|TRBJ1-1
CASSSTGSGEAFF
TGTGCCAGCAGCTCAACAGGGTCTGGTGAAGCTTTCTTT
>many|TRBV30|TRBD1|TRBJ1-2
CAWGGGGGSYGYTF
TGTGCCTGGGGGGGGGGAGGGGGCAGCTATGGCTACACCTTC
>many|TRBV7-3|NA|TRBJ1-6
CASSLQGAGHSPLHF
TGTGCCAGCAGCTTACAGGGCGCGGGGCATTCACCCCTCCACTTT
>NA|TRBV24-1|NA|TRBJ2-1
CATSDHVPGLDEYNEQFF
TGTGCCACCAGTGATCACGTCCCGGGACTGGACGAGTACAATGAGCAGTTCTTC
>many|TRBV6-5|TRBD1|TRBJ1-6
CASSLRDRPNSPLHF
TGTGCCAGCAGCCTCCGGGACAGGCCTAATTCACCCCTCCACTTT
>many|TRBV7-9|TRBD1|TRBJ1-3
CASSRVTGAGNTIYF
TGTGCCAGCAGCCGCGTCACAGGGGCTGGAAACACCATATATTTT
>NA|TRBV7-9|TRBD2|TRBJ2-7
CASSPTPAGPLSYEQYF
TGTGCCAGCAGCCCCACTCCAGCGGGACCCCTTTCCTACGAGCAGTACTTC
>many|TRBV9|TRBD1|TRBJ2-7
CASSPMDRRDEQYF
TGTGCCAGCAGCCCTATGGACAGGCGCGACGAGCAGTACTTC
>NA|TRBV29-1|NA|TRBJ1-2
CSVGLAGNKNYGYTF
TGCAGCGTCGGACTAGCGGGAAATAAGAACTATGGCTACACCTTC
>few|TRBV6-6|NA|TRBJ1-1
CAGEGEGTEAFF
TGTGCCGGCGAGGGAGAGGGCACTGAAGCTTTCTTT
>many|TRBV7-2|NA|TRBJ2-2
CASSLTQGRSGELFF
TGTGCCAGCAGCTTAACACAGGGACGGTCCGGGGAGCTGTTTTTT
>many|TRBV20-1|NA|TRBJ2-7
CSARGRPLDGYEQYF
TGCAGTGCTAGAGGCCGGCCCCTGGATGGGTACGAGCAGTACTTC
>NA|TRBV7-2|NA|TRBJ1-2
CASSINPSGDNYGHTF
TGTGCCAGCAGCATTAACCCGTCCGGGGATAACTATGGCCACACCTTC
>many|TRBV19|TRBD2|TRBJ2-1
CASMTPGGGNEQFF
TGTGCCAGTATGACCCCGGGAGGAGGGAATGAGCAGTTCTTC
>many|TRBV29-1|TRBD1|TRBJ1-2
CSVDGTGGASYTF
TGCAGCGTTGACGGGACAGGGGGCGCGAGCTACACCTTC
>NA|TRBV28|NA|TRBJ1-6
CASSRRQDNSPLHF
TGTGCCAGCAGTCGCAGACAGGATAATTCACCCCTCCACTTT
>many|TRBV6-5|NA|TRBJ1-5
CASSRTETSNQPQHF
TGTGCCAGCAGCCGGACAGAAACCAGCAATCAGCCCCAGCATTTT
>NA|TRBV7-6|TRBD1|TRBJ1-4
CASSSDRDDEKLFF
TGTGCCAGCAGCTCAGACAGGGATGATGAAAAACTGTTTTTT
>NA|TRBV11-2|NA|TRBJ1-2
CASSLDLGRLNYGYTF
TGTGCCAGCAGCTTAGATTTGGGACGGTTAAACTATGGCTACACCTTC
>many|TRBV20-1|NA|TRBJ1-5
CSARDLQGFGNQPQHF
TGCAGTGCTAGAGACTTACAGGGTTTTGGCAATCAGCCCCAGCATTTT
>NA|TRBV24-1|NA|TRBJ1-4
CATSDSAGAGEKLFF
TGTGCCACCAGTGATTCTGCAGGGGCGGGTGAAAAACTGTTTTTT
>many|TRBV12-3/TRBV12-4|NA|TRBJ2-1
CASSARRSSYNEQFF
TGTGCCAGCAGTGCCAGAAGGAGCTCCTACAATGAGCAGTTCTTC
>NA|TRBV5-1|TRBD2|TRBJ2-1
CASSLDSGIYNEQFF
TGCGCCAGCAGCTTGGATAGCGGGATCTACAATGAGCAGTTCTTC
>many|TRBV19|TRBD2|TRBJ2-7
CASSPLAGDFYEQYF
TGTGCCAGTAGTCCACTAGCGGGAGATTTCTACGAGCAGTACTTC
>many|TRBV2|NA|TRBJ2-2
CASSPYTGELFF
TGTGCCAGCAGTCCGTACACCGGGGAGCTGTTTTTT
>many|TRBV13|NA|TRBJ2-7
CASSPGGYYEQYF
TGTGCCAGCAGCCCTGGCGGCTACTACGAGCAGTACTTC
>many|TRBV15|NA|TRBJ2-3
CATSRDSISSTDTQYF
TGTGCCACCAGCAGAGACTCGATCTCTAGCACAGATACGCAGTATTTT
>many|TRBV5-1|TRBD1|TRBJ2-5
CASTGQGLQDTQYF
TGCGCCAGCACGGGACAGGGCCTCCAAGACACCCAGTACTTC
>NA|TRBV6-6|NA|TRBJ2-6
CASSHGGGANVLTF
TGTGCCAGCAGTCACGGAGGTGGGGCCAACGTCCTGACTTTC
>few|TRBV5-1|NA|TRBJ2-5
CASGYGATIDTQYF
TGCGCCAGCGGGTATGGGGCGACGATAGACACCCAGTACTTC